This TCR beta chain was sequenced for a study of T cell repertoires in cytomegalovirus infection. Study background: Recently identified HLA-C-restricted CMV epitopes were used, and well-studied HLA-B-restricted CMV epitopes were used as well. Evidence of both CMV infection and a matching HLA type came from public TCR beta signatures.

With regard to this clonotype: The antigen is unknown.

Whole-study findings and limits: Clonotype analysis showed dominance of the ex vivo response by HLA-C-restricted CMV-specific TCR beta clonotypes. Identification of carriers of CMV plus the relevant HLA was achieved through cumulative public TCR beta family frequency.

TCRdb reprocessed the reads with MiXCR, giving one entry per CDR3 protein. Of 100,000 to 150,000 distinct CDR3 sequences listed, roughly a third were seen once; the top ten hold 58%. The receptor comes from a human donor in good health (CMV status not recorded). Some clones in this sample may be carry-over from other donors' samples. Sequencing used CD8+ T cells from cultured PBMCs, obtained from culture after CMV antigen stimulation.

The CDR3 loop is CASSEYGTPNEKLFF. The CDR3 region has the DNA TGTGCCAGCAGTGAATACGGGACACCTAATGAAAAACTGTTTTTT. The V and J genes are TRBV2 and TRBJ1-4; possibly TRBD1 for D (6 bases). Germline CDR1 is SNHLY and CDR2 is FYNNEI. The length of the CDR3 is 15 residues. The V and J ends lost 2 bases and 3 bases respectively, with 10 bases between them. Complete variable domain (other parts from reference TRBV2 and TRBJ1-4): EPEVTQTPSHQVTQMGQEVILRCVPISNHLYFYWYRQILGQKVEFLVSFYNNEISEKSEIFDDQFSVERPDGSNFTLKIRSTKLEDSAMYFCASSEYGTPNEKLFFGSGTQLSVL.